One sample yielded the 8 T cell receptor beta chains listed below, sequenced in a study of blood T cells in healthy people across ages. A second PCR, run for about 6 to 11 cycles, used a sample-barcoded 5' primer plus a J-beta primer mix. TCRdb redid the calling of the 5' RACE reads with MiXCR, one entry per CDR3 protein. The profile shows some 890,000 distinct CDR3 sequences, about 28% of them singletons. The sample also formed part of further work on T cells of mothers and their children.

The sequenced sample was blood. The receptors shown here come from a woman in her forties in good health.

This clonotype was seen repeatedly, ten times or more. The J gene is TRBJ2-7, the V gene TRBV20-1; possible D gene TRBD2, 7 bases. V was cut by 5 bases and J by 4 bases, with 18 bases left in between. The germline CDR1 and CDR2 sequences are DFQATT and SNEGSKA (reference sequence). CDR3 size: 14 residues. The CDR3 nucleotides are TGCAGTGCTCGCCGTGCAGGGGAGGGTTACGAGCAGTACTTC. Translation: CSARRAGEGYEQYF.

This clonotype was detected many times. The chain's CDR3 is CSAVSYEQYF. The DNA of the CDR3 is TGCAGTGCAGTTTCCTACGAGCAGTACTTC. This chain joins TRBV29-1 and TRBJ2-7; D uncertain. CDR3 length: 10 amino acids. Germline CDR1 and CDR2: SQVTM and ANQGSEA.

The chain uses TRBV20-1 and TRBJ1-5; TRBD1 matches 10 bases. Per the germline V gene, CDR1 is DFQATT and CDR2 is SNEGSKA (reference sequence). The CDR3 runs 15 residues. The V segment lost 0 bases and the J segment 7 bases; nucleotides outside the gene matches: 6. The CDR3 DNA reads as TGCAGTGCTAGAGAGAGCGGGACAGGGGACCAGCCCCAGCATTTT. This translates into CSARESGTGDQPQHF.

This clonotype occurred a few times. The V gene is TRBV12-3 or TRBV12-4, the J gene TRBJ1-5; 9 positions match TRBD1. This CDR3 comprises 13 residues. Germline trimming cut 5 bases from V and 6 bases from J; bases unmatched to any gene: 2. The CDR3 loop is CASSDRGGQPQHF. CDR3 in DNA: TGTGCCAGCAGTGACAGGGGGGGTCAGCCCCAGCATTTT.

This clonotype was detected a few times. This rearrangement joins TRBV11-2 to TRBJ2-7, with 11 bases that match TRBD2. Germline loops: CDR1 SGHAT, CDR2 FQNNGV. The CDR3 extends over 16 amino acids. V shed 4 bases and J 4 bases; nucleotides not matched to a gene: 9. CDR3 nucleotide sequence: TGTGCCAGCAGCTCTTTGACTAGCGGGACTCTATACGAGCAGTACTTC. It translates to CASSSLTSGTLYEQYF.

V usage is TRBV7-9 and J usage is TRBJ2-3; tentative D call: TRBD2 (6 bases). V lost 5 bases, J lost 6 bases, and 21 bases lay in between. The CDR3 runs to 16 residues. The germline gives CDR1 SEHNR, CDR2 FQNEAQ (reference sequence). The CDR3 nucleotides read TGTGCCAGCAGCCCTAGAACGGGACTGGAGCGGGATACGCAGTATTTT. Its protein product is CASSPRTGLERDTQYF. Together with reference TRBV7-9 and TRBJ2-3, the CDR3 gives the full variable domain: DTGVSQNPRHKITKRGQNVTFRCDPISEHNRLYWYRQTLGQGPEFLTYFQNEAQLEKSRLLSDRFSAERPKGSFSTLEIQRTEQGDSAMYLCASSPRTGLERDTQYFGPGTRLTVL.

This clonotype was observed a few times. The CDR3 DNA follows: TGTGCCAGCAGCCAAGATGGGGACGGGCTTAACTATGGCTACACCTTC. Protein sequence: CASSQDGDGLNYGYTF. The V and J genes are TRBV4-2 and TRBJ1-2; D perhaps matches TRBD1 (5 bases). Germline assignment: CDR1 LGHNA and CDR2 YNFKEQ. CDR3 size: 16 residues. The V and J ends lost 0 bases and 1 base respectively, with 12 bases between them.

The J gene is TRBJ2-3, the V gene TRBV28, with 10 bases identical to TRBD1. Trimming at V came to 6 bases and at J to 5 bases, leaving 17 bases not matched to a gene. Germline assignment: CDR1 MDHEN and CDR2 SYDVKM. This CDR3 region has 18 residues. The DNA of the CDR3 is TGTGCCAGCAGCCGTGGACAGGGGGTGCTTATAGATAAAGATACGCAGTATTTT. It translates to CASSRGQGVLIDKDTQYF.